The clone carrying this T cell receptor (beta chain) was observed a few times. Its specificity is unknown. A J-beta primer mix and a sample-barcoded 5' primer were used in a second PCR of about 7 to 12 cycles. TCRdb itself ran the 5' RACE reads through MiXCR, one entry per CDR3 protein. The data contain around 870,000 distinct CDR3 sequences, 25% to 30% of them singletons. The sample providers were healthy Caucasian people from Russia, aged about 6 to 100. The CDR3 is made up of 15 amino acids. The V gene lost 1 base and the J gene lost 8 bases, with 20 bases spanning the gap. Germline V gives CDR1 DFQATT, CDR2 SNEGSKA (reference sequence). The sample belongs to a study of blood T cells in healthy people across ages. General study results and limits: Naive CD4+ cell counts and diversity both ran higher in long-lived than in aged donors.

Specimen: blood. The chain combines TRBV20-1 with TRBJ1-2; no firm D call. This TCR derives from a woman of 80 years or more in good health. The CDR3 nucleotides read TGCAGTGCTAGAGCCCCTTCCCTGCACGCCAGCGGCTACACCTTC. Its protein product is CSARAPSLHASGYTF.